The subject of this entry is one T cell receptor (beta chain). These data belong to a study of T-cell reconstitution after alpha-beta-depleted transplantation in children. Library preparation (for TCRbeta) was performed with unique molecular identifiers. A single record per CDR3 protein comes from TCRdb applying MiXCR to the PCR reads. There are just under 550,000 distinct CDR3 sequences in the sample; 18% occur only once, and less than 4% lies in the top ten. This sample comprised PBMCs from the stem cell graft donor, obtained from the stem cell graft. The origin of this receptor is a human donor who donated a stem cell graft to a child with acute lymphoblastic leukemia.

This CDR3 is CASSLGGVGGGPLNEQFF. In nucleotides, the CDR3 is TGTGCCAGCAGCTTAGGCGGGGTCGGCGGAGGGCCTCTCAATGAGCAGTTCTTC. V and J are TRBV7-9 and TRBJ2-1; a possible D gene is TRBD2 (6 bases). The CDR3 is 18 residues long. Germline CDR1 SEHNR, CDR2 FQNEAQ (reference sequence). V gave up 1 base and J gave up 6 bases, with 22 bases separating them.